These 19 T cell receptor beta chains originate from one sample sequenced in a study of shared clonotypes between healthy human individuals. Produced via immunoSEQ multiplex PCR; TCRdb's table is partial and in-frame only. The table includes about 1.5 million clones, under 99% detected once. The sequenced sample consisted of naive CD4+ T cells sorted from blood. Subset defined: CD45RA+ positively selected. The receptors originated from a man aged 25 to 40 in good health.

The chain combines TRBV5-4 with TRBJ2-3; 10 bases are shared with TRBD1. CDR1 and CDR2 from the germline V gene are SGHNT and YYREEE (reference sequence). V was clipped by 4 bases and J by 4 bases; unmatched bases: 3. CDR3 size: 14 residues. DNA of the CDR3: TGTGCCAGCAGCCTCGACAGGGGGCCAGATACGCAGTATTTT. Translated: CASSLDRGPDTQYF. The whole variable domain, remainder taken from reference TRBV5-4 and TRBJ2-3, is ETGVTQSPTHLIKTRGQQVTLRCSSQSGHNTVSWYQQALGQGPQFIFQYYREEENGRGNFPPRFSGLQFPNYSSELNVNALELDDSALYLCASSLDRGPDTQYFGPGTRLTVL.

The chain carries TRBV2 and TRBJ2-3; 13 bases fit TRBD2. V was pared by 6 bases and J by 4 bases, with 4 bases of the junction left unmatched. Germline loops: CDR1 SNHLY, CDR2 FYNNEI. This CDR3 has 15 residues. This CDR3 reads CASRRTSGSPDTQYF. CDR3 nucleotide sequence: TGTGCCAGCAGACGGACTAGCGGGAGCCCAGATACGCAGTATTTT. Combining the CDR3 with reference TRBV2 and TRBJ2-3 gives the whole variable domain EPEVTQTPSHQVTQMGQEVILRCVPISNHLYFYWYRQILGQKVEFLVSFYNNEISEKSEIFDDQFSVERPDGSNFTLKIRSTKLEDSAMYFCASRRTSGSPDTQYFGPGTRLTVL.

The V and J genes are TRBV28 and TRBJ2-5, with D hard to call. Germline loops: CDR1 MDHEN, CDR2 SYDVKM. With 3 bases removed from V and 5 bases from J, the gap between germline ends came to 10 bases. This CDR3 has 13 amino acids. CDR3 sequence: CASSFRVTETQYF. In nucleotides, the CDR3 is TGTGCCAGCAGTTTTCGAGTGACGGAGACCCAGTACTTC.

The rearrangement joins TRBV7-8 to TRBJ2-1, with 15 bases lining up with TRBD2. The germline V gene has CDR1 SGHVS and CDR2 FQNEAQ. The CDR3 has 18 amino acids. The V segment lost 4 bases and the J segment 7 bases; nucleotides outside the gene matches: 11. CDR3 in amino acids: CASSWTSGRDPLINEQFF. The CDR3 DNA is TGTGCCAGCAGCTGGACTAGCGGGAGGGACCCCCTCATTAATGAGCAGTTCTTC.

The genes are TRBV10-2 and TRBJ2-3; 8 bases are shared with TRBD2. This CDR3 is 14 amino acids long. Unmatched junction bases numbered 4, after V lost 4 bases and J lost 4 bases. The germline gives CDR1 WSHSY, CDR2 SAAADI. The CDR3 sequence is CASSASGSSDTQYF. CDR3 nucleotides: TGCGCCAGCAGTGCCAGCGGGAGCTCAGATACGCAGTATTTT.

V is TRBV14 and J is TRBJ2-1; weak D call: TRBD2 (6 bases). This CDR3 has 15 residues. V gave up 1 base and J gave up 7 bases, with 14 bases separating them. CDR1 and CDR2 from the germline V gene are SGHDN and FVKESK. CDR3 residues: CASSQVSGRDNEQFF. CDR3 bases: TGTGCCAGCAGCCAAGTCTCCGGGAGAGATAATGAGCAGTTCTTC.

The chain recombines TRBV18 with TRBJ2-3; D call uncertain. There are 15 residues in the CDR3. Trimming pared 4 bases from V and 2 bases from J, leaving 13 bases between. Germline CDR1 and CDR2: KGHSH and LQKENI. The CDR3 spells CASSRTRADTDTQYF. The CDR3 coding sequence is TGTGCCAGCTCACGAACGAGAGCCGACACAGATACGCAGTATTTT.

In this sample, this clone turned up once. The chain is built from TRBV7-9 and TRBJ1-4; 8 bases are a match to TRBD1. Germline CDR1 SEHNR, CDR2 FQNEAQ (reference sequence). The CDR3 is made up of 15 amino acids. V was pared by 5 bases and J by 8 bases, with 10 bases of the junction left unmatched. The CDR3 DNA reads TGTGCCAGCAGCAAAGGACAGGGTTCCTCCGAAAAACTGTTTTTT. As protein: CASSKGQGSSEKLFF. The full variable domain, with the rest looked up from reference TRBV7-9 and TRBJ1-4, is DTGVSQNPRHKITKRGQNVTFRCDPISEHNRLYWYRQTLGQGPEFLTYFQNEAQLEKSRLLSDRFSAERPKGSFSTLEIQRTEQGDSAMYLCASSKGQGSSEKLFFGSGTQLSVL.

About this clone: The same CDR3 can be traced to other DNA sequences in this sample. The chain recombines TRBV9 with TRBJ2-2; D unresolved. Per the germline V gene, CDR1 is SGDLS and CDR2 is YYNGEE. The CDR3 has 15 residues. Deletions cut 2 bases from V and 0 bases from J, with 8 bases between. CDR3 nucleotide sequence: TGTGCCAGCAGCGTCTCAGGCACGAACACCGGGGAGCTGTTTTTT. Its translation: CASSVSGTNTGELFF. Filled out from reference TRBV9 and TRBJ2-2, the complete variable domain reads DSGVTQTPKHLITATGQRVTLRCSPRSGDLSVYWYQQSLDQGLQFLIQYYNGEERAKGNILERFSAQQFPDLHSELNLSSLELGDSALYFCASSVSGTNTGELFFGEGSRLTVL.

The V and J genes are TRBV5-1 and TRBJ2-1, with TRBD2 matching over 11 bases. Germline-derived CDR1 and CDR2 are SGHRS and YFSETQ. This CDR3 has 19 amino acids. V gave up 1 base and J gave up 0 bases; unmatched junction bases: 9. CDR3 residues: CASSLRGTSGPISYNEQFF. CDR3 DNA: TGCGCCAGCAGCTTGCGTGGGACTAGCGGTCCTATCTCCTACAATGAGCAGTTCTTC.

This chain links TRBV13 with TRBJ2-7; the D is unclear. This CDR3 is 12 amino acids long. CDR1 and CDR2 from the germline V gene are PRHDT and FYEKMQ (reference sequence). V gave up 1 base and J gave up 7 bases, with 8 bases separating them. CDR3 in DNA: TGTGCCAGCAGCTTAGTAGCACGAGAGCAGTACTTC. This sequence encodes CASSLVAREQYF.

This clone was seen once. This chain joins TRBV10-3 and TRBJ2-2, with 7 nucleotides matching TRBD1. This CDR3 spans 17 amino acids. Germline V gives CDR1 ENHRY, CDR2 SYGVKD. The junction had 11 bases not matched to a gene; V was cut back by 4 bases and J by 3 bases. The CDR3 region has the DNA TGTGCCATCAGTGGCCCAACCCGACAGGGAGACACCGGGGAGCTGTTTTTT. As protein: CAISGPTRQGDTGELFF.

The chain couples TRBV5-5 to TRBJ2-1, with 8 bases aligning to TRBD2. Germline CDR1 SGHKS, CDR2 YYEKEE (reference sequence). The CDR3 loop spans 15 amino acids. The J segment lost 6 bases and the V segment lost 2 bases, leaving 7 bases of the junction unmatched. As DNA, the CDR3 is TGTGCCAGCAGCTTTCGGGAGGGCCAGGGCAATGAGCAGTTCTTC. Amino acids: CASSFREGQGNEQFF. The variable domain in full, completed from reference TRBV5-5 and TRBJ2-1, reads DAGVTQSPTHLIKTRGQQVTLRCSPISGHKSVSWYQQVLGQGPQFIFQYYEKEERGRGNFPDRFSARQFPNYSSELNVNALLLGDSALYLCASSFREGQGNEQFFGPGTRLTVL.

The chain joins TRBV9 to TRBJ2-7, with no clear D. Per germline, CDR1 SGDLS and CDR2 YYNGEE. The CDR3 runs to 14 residues. The V gene lost 0 bases and the J gene lost 0 bases, with 7 bases spanning the gap. Here the CDR3 reads CASSVADLSYEQYF. The CDR3 DNA is TGTGCCAGCAGCGTAGCGGACCTCTCCTACGAGCAGTACTTC.

The chain combines TRBV9 with TRBJ2-7; a possible D gene is TRBD2 (6 bases). The CDR3 covers 13 residues. Germline CDR1 and CDR2: SGDLS and YYNGEE. Trimming took off 4 bases at V and 7 bases at J, with 15 bases between the two ends. CDR3 sequence: CASSRDWASEQYF. In DNA form, the CDR3 reads TGTGCCAGCAGCCGGGACTGGGCGAGTGAGCAGTACTTC.

The rearrangement links TRBV6-5 to TRBJ2-3; TRBD1 or TRBD2 may be the D gene (7 bases each). This CDR3 comprises 14 residues. The germline V and J ends were trimmed by 4 bases and 3 bases, with 11 bases remaining between them. Germline V CDR1 and CDR2: MNHEY, SVGAGI. CDR3 sequence (DNA): TGTGCCAGCAGTTTCAGGGGGGGGACAGATACGCAGTATTTT. Protein product: CASSFRGGTDTQYF.

For this clone: The sample holds other DNA sequences that translate to the same CDR3. The rearrangement uses TRBV29-1 and TRBJ2-5, with D maybe TRBD2 (6 bases). The germline V gene has CDR1 SQVTM and CDR2 ANQGSEA. The CDR3 spans 12 residues. The V end was cut by 4 bases, the J end by 2 bases, with 8 bases between. The chain's CDR3 is CSVVEGQETQYF. CDR3 sequence (DNA): TGCAGCGTTGTGGAGGGGCAAGAGACCCAGTACTTC.

This chain links TRBV7-9 with TRBJ1-1; TRBD1 might be the D (6 bases). Trimming removed 3 bases from V and 7 bases from J, with 12 bases in between. The germline gives CDR1 SEHNR, CDR2 FQNEAQ (reference sequence). The CDR3 spans 13 residues. The CDR3 protein is CASSLPDRYEAFF. The CDR3 nucleotides read TGTGCCAGCAGCTTGCCGGACAGATATGAAGCTTTCTTT.

The count of this clone is one. This sequence joins TRBV29-1 and TRBJ2-7; D might be TRBD1 (5 bases). The V end lost 3 bases, the J end lost 4 bases, and 13 bases lay between the germline ends. Germline-derived CDR1 and CDR2 are SQVTM and ANQGSEA. The CDR3 consists of 13 residues. DNA for the CDR3: TGCAGCGTTGATACGGCAGGGAATTACGAGCAGTACTTC. Translation gives CSVDTAGNYEQYF.